The 5 T cell receptor beta chains below come from one sample, sequenced in a study of blood T cell repertoires in COVID-19. TCRdb keeps only in-frame clones here, not all; method: immunoSEQ multiplex PCR. Among some 140,000 clones, around 82% were seen once, and the ten largest hold 5.5%. The sequenced material came from PBMCs or T cells enriched from blood (not recorded which). The source of these receptors is a man aged 40-50 years with acute COVID-19.

V gene TRBV7-6 combines with J gene TRBJ2-2, with TRBD1 matching over 9 bases. V trimming: 2 bases; J trimming: 5 bases; junction bases outside the gene matches: 12. Germline loops: CDR1 SGHVS, CDR2 FNYEAQ. This CDR3 has 18 amino acids. The CDR3 loop reads CASSLKRPGQGGTGELFF. The CDR3 region has the DNA TGTGCCAGCAGCTTAAAAAGACCGGGACAGGGTGGGACCGGGGAGCTGTTTTTT.

This clone was recorded once. This sequence joins TRBV9 and TRBJ2-3; weak D call: TRBD1 (6 bases). The ends were cut back, 0 bases at V and 1 base at J, with 9 bases in the middle. The germline V gene encodes CDR1 SGDLS and CDR2 YYNGEE. CDR3 length equals 15 residues. The CDR3 here is CASSVVPGGTDTQYF. CDR3 nucleotides: TGTGCCAGCAGCGTAGTTCCAGGGGGCACAGATACGCAGTATTTT.

V is TRBV7-9 and J is TRBJ1-1; a weak D match, TRBD1 (6 bases). The CDR3 is 10 amino acids. The germline V gene has CDR1 SEHNR and CDR2 FQNEAQ (reference sequence). The V gene lost 10 bases and the J gene lost 7 bases, with 10 bases spanning the gap. The CDR3 DNA sequence: TGTGCCACTAGAGGGGGTGAAGCTTTCTTT. This sequence encodes CATRGGEAFF.

CDR3 protein: CASRSGTGVTGELFF. The DNA of the CDR3 is TGTGCCAGCAGGTCCGGGACAGGGGTAACCGGGGAGCTGTTTTTT. The rearrangement links TRBV9 to TRBJ2-2; 10 positions match TRBD1. The length of the CDR3 is 15 residues. Unmatched junction bases numbered 6, after V lost 5 bases and J lost 5 bases. Germline V gives CDR1 SGDLS, CDR2 YYNGEE.

This clone was seen a handful of times. The CDR3 DNA sequence: TGTGCCAGCAGCTTGGTCGGCGGGGATACGCAGTATTTT. It yields the protein CASSLVGGDTQYF. This rearrangement joins TRBV5-4 to TRBJ2-3, with D possibly TRBD2 on 5 matching bases. With 0 bases removed from V and 6 bases from J, the gap between germline ends came to 8 bases. Germline CDR1 and CDR2: SGHNT and YYREEE (reference sequence). This CDR3 is 13 amino acids long. Together with reference TRBV5-4 and TRBJ2-3, the CDR3 gives the full variable domain: ETGVTQSPTHLIKTRGQQVTLRCSSQSGHNTVSWYQQALGQGPQFIFQYYREEENGRGNFPPRFSGLQFPNYSSELNVNALELDDSALYLCASSLVGGDTQYFGPGTRLTVL.